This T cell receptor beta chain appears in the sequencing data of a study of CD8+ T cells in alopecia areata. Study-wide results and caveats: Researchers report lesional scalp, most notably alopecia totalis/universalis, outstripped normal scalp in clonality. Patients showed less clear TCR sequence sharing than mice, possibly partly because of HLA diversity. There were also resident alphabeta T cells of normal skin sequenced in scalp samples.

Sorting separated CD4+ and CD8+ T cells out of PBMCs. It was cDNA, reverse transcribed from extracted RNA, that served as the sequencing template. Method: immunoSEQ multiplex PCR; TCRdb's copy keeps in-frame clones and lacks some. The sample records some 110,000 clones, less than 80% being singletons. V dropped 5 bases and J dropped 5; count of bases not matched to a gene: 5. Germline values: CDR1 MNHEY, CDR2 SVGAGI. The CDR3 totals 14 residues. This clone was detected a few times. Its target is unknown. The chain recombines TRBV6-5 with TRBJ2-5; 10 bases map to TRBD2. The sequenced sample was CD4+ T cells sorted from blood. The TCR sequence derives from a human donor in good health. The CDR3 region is CASSQQRGGETQYF. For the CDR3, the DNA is TGTGCCAGCAGTCAGCAGCGGGGGGGGGAGACCCAGTACTTC.